The entry below describes one TCR beta chain. No cognate antigen has been identified for it. One base away there is no much larger clone; base qualities are not given. This sample is part of a study of blood T cell repertoires in COVID-19 (dated by TCRdb to the early 2020s). A note on the overall study: Samples covering the acute and convalescent phases of COVID-19 were provided by collaborators in the United States, Italy and Spain. The repertoires were made available in a free public database intended to serve as a resource for research on the immune response to SARS-CoV-2. The samples were drawn from two sources: the first 160 participants of the ongoing ImmuneRACE study, and 1,000 to 1,500 subjects contributed by 6 global collaborators. The dataset comprised deeply sampled blood TCRbeta repertoires from subjects exposed to, actively infected with, or recovered from COVID-19. Sample metadata almost always included a de-identified subject ID, COVID-19 status, age in years and sex. The prospective study material was composed of cDNA or gDNA derived from T cells, B-cell-depleted T cells, or PBMCs. Where HLA class I and class II types were available, the types were taken from metadata supplied by the sample provider, not from assay-based typing.

Overall results and qualifications from the work: The amount of clinical and demographic metadata varied by source and participant and was provided uncurated.

Each collaborating institution followed its own protocols to collect whole blood in K2EDTA tubes. For TCRbeta analysis, collaborator samples were shipped as frozen whole blood, as isolated PBMCs, or as DNA extracted from either sample type. The CDR3 spans 15 residues, from the cysteine through the phenylalanine. The only DNA kept is the CDR3, 45 bases in frame from the first base. Germline trimming amounts to 3 bases on V and 4 bases on J, with 6 as the count of junction bases outside the gene matches. From the germline V gene, CDR1 is SGDLS and CDR2 is YYNGEE. The immunoSEQ Assay, a bias-controlled multiplex PCR, was used to amplify TCRbeta CDR3 regions from genomic DNA. For the original study's pipeline: Within the assay, amplification of reference gene primers was used to estimate how many nucleated cells each sample contained. Sequence reads were collapsed and filtered to measure the absolute abundance of every unique TCRbeta CDR3 rearrangement. Productive Simpson clonality was computed per sample as the square root of Simpson's diversity index over productive rearrangements. TCRdb obtained this table from immuneACCESS and retained in-frame rearrangements with V and J assigned. These tables miss some clones; where compared with another copy, unresolved V genes account for less than half of the shortfall, and the remainder is unexplained. V and J calls and clone size are those listed in that table; D and trimming were worked out from the DNA. This sample gives around 13,000 clones in total; around 90% of them show up just once. The top ten clones comprise more than 25% of the sample.

This clonotype was sampled from a woman aged 70 to 79 with active COVID-19. The material sequenced was peripheral blood. The chain is encoded by TRBV9 joined to TRBJ2-1; a stretch of 8 junction bases matches TRBD1. The base sequence is TGTGCCAGCAGCGCTGGGACAGGAACTTACAATGAGCAGTTCTTC. This is translated as CASSAGTGTYNEQFF.